Each of the 13 T cell receptor beta chains below was sequenced from the same sample in a study of cytomegalovirus exposure and HLA in healthy donors. PCR used 60 Vbeta primers and 13 Jbeta primers. The table came from immunoSEQ multiplex PCR; TCRdb's copy has only in-frame clones and leaves some out. The sample consists of some 180,000 clones, roughly 8.7% of them appearing once. Sequenced sample: PBMCs. These TCRs come from a woman aged 25 to 45 in good health and CMV-seropositive.

The chain couples TRBV30 to TRBJ1-3, with 7 positions matching TRBD1. This CDR3 is 14 amino acids long. Per germline, CDR1 GTSNPN and CDR2 SVGIG (reference sequence). Trimming removed 0 bases from V and 7 bases from J; junction bases left unmatched: 6. CDR3 region: CAWSVSGGKNTIYF. Here the CDR3 DNA reads TGTGCCTGGAGTGTGTCAGGGGGAAAGAACACCATATATTTT.

This clone has a handful of counts. This chain connects TRBV7-8 to TRBJ2-7, with a weak D call TRBD2 (6 bases). The germline V and J ends were trimmed by 5 bases and 0 bases, with 23 bases remaining between them. This CDR3 has 18 amino acids. Germline V gene lookup returns CDR1 SGHVS and CDR2 FQNEAQ. The CDR3 DNA reads TGTGCCAGCAGCCCAGGACCCCTCGGGACTTATGTCTCCTACGAGCAGTACTTC. The encoded protein is CASSPGPLGTYVSYEQYF. Combining the CDR3 with reference TRBV7-8 and TRBJ2-7 gives the whole variable domain GAGVSQSPRYKVAKRGQDVALRCDPISGHVSLFWYQQALGQGPEFLTYFQNEAQLDKSGLPSDRFFAERPEGSVSTLKIQRTQQEDSAVYLCASSPGPLGTYVSYEQYFGPGTRLTVT.

The rearrangement joins TRBV15 to TRBJ2-2; D is possibly TRBD2 (7 bases). CDR3 size: 15 residues. V was cut by 4 bases and J by 5 bases, with 14 bases left in between. Germline loops: CDR1 LNHNV, CDR2 YYDKDF (reference sequence). The chain's CDR3 is CATSMGGRETGELFF. In nucleotides, the CDR3 is TGTGCCACCAGCATGGGGGGGCGCGAAACCGGGGAGCTGTTTTTT.

This clone was seen more than once but under ten times. The chain has TRBV6-5 and TRBJ1-3, with D unclear. V lost 6 bases to trimming and J lost 0 bases, with 6 bases between them. Germline V gene sequence: CDR1 MNHEY, CDR2 SVGAGI. There are 13 residues in the CDR3. CDR3 sequence reads: CASSRNSGNTIYF. The CDR3 DNA is TGTGCCAGCAGCAGAAACTCTGGAAACACCATATATTTT.

This chain uses TRBV2 with TRBJ1-2; no clear D gene. Trimming stripped 10 bases from V and 2 bases from J, with 11 bases between. The CDR3 consists of 12 residues. CDR1 and CDR2 (germline): SNHLY, FYNNEI. Written as DNA, the CDR3 is TGTGCCACCACAGCTACCAACTATGGCTACACCTTC. Translating it yields CATTATNYGYTF.

This clone was observed a few times. The J gene is TRBJ1-1, the V gene TRBV6-6, with D hard to call. Per the germline V gene, CDR1 is MNHNY and CDR2 is SVGAGI (reference sequence). This CDR3 region has 13 residues. V lost 5 bases and J lost 5, with 12 bases in between. CDR3 region: CASSPGLVTEAFF. The CDR3 DNA reads as TGTGCCAGCAGTCCCGGTTTGGTTACTGAAGCTTTCTTT.

A few counts support this clone. The chain recombines TRBV5-1 with TRBJ2-3; 8 bases map to TRBD2. This CDR3 is 18 amino acids long. The V gene's germline CDR1 is SGHRS and CDR2 YFSETQ. With V trimmed by 4 bases and J by 2 bases, 15 bases remained unmatched. This chain's CDR3 is CASSPRGGGRGVTDTQYF. CDR3 in DNA: TGCGCCAGCAGCCCCCGGGGGGGCGGGAGAGGGGTCACAGATACGCAGTATTTT. Supplemented by reference TRBV5-1 and TRBJ2-3, the full variable domain reads KAGVTQTPRYLIKTRGQQVTLSCSPISGHRSVSWYQQTPGQGLQFLFEYFSETQRNKGNFPGRFSGRQFSNSRSEMNVSTLELGDSALYLCASSPRGGGRGVTDTQYFGPGTRLTVL.

CDR3 sequence: CASSLGHSYYEQYF. CDR3 nucleotide sequence: TGTGCCAGCTCACTCGGACACTCCTACTACGAGCAGTACTTC. This rearrangement joins TRBV18 to TRBJ2-7; perhaps TRBD1 as D (5 bases). The CDR3 is 14 amino acids. Germline V lookup: CDR1 KGHSH, CDR2 LQKENI. The V end lost 4 bases, the J end lost 3 bases, and 13 bases lay between the germline ends.

This clone turned up a few times. The rearrangement links TRBV29-1 to TRBJ1-5; the match to TRBD1 covers 9 bases. The CDR3 has 14 amino acids. Germline assignment: CDR1 SQVTM and CDR2 ANQGSEA. Unmatched junction bases numbered 3, after V lost 4 bases and J lost 2 bases. CDR3: CSVGGTGRNQPQHF. The CDR3 bases are TGCAGCGTTGGGGGGACAGGGCGCAATCAGCCCCAGCATTTT.

This chain connects TRBV27 to TRBJ2-1, with TRBD2 matching over 16 bases. This CDR3 comprises 17 residues. The V segment lost 6 bases and the J segment 7 bases; nucleotides outside the gene matches: 9. CDR1 is MNHEY and CDR2 is SMNVEV in the germline V gene (reference sequence). For the CDR3, the DNA is TGTGCCAGCAGAGGGACTAGCGGGAGGGACACAAAGAATGAGCAGTTCTTC. Translating it yields CASRGTSGRDTKNEQFF.

This clone occurred a few times. The chain is built from TRBV27 and TRBJ2-1; D unresolved. Germline V CDR1 and CDR2: MNHEY, SMNVEV (reference sequence). Trimming removed 1 base from V and 5 bases from J, with 6 bases in between. The CDR3 is 13 amino acids. CDR3 DNA: TGTGCCAGCAGTTTATGGCAGAACAATGAGCAGTTCTTC. This translates into CASSLWQNNEQFF.

This clone was seen a few times. The chain carries TRBV6-1 and TRBJ2-1; D not resolved. Trimming took 3 bases from V and 0 from J, leaving 3 bases between them. This CDR3 spans 13 amino acids. CDR1 is MNHNS and CDR2 is SASEGT in the germline V gene. The CDR3 DNA is TGTGCCAGCAGTGACAGCTCCTACAATGAGCAGTTCTTC. Amino acid sequence: CASSDSSYNEQFF.

The chain combines TRBV5-1 with TRBJ2-7; possible D gene TRBD2, 5 bases. Trimming removed 0 bases from V and 2 bases from J, with 6 bases in between. The CDR3 contains 13 residues. In germline, CDR1 is SGHRS, CDR2 YFSETQ. CDR3 residues: CASSLAGTYEQYF. Written as DNA, the CDR3 is TGCGCCAGCAGCTTGGCGGGGACCTACGAGCAGTACTTC.